The 20 T cell receptor beta chains below come from one sample, sequenced in a study of T cell responses to AZD1222 COVID-19 vaccine (dated by TCRdb to about 2021). What the time point label conveys for this sample: baseline before first vaccination. Libraries were made using the immunoSEQ multiplex PCR assay. TCRdb carries this immuneACCESS record with in-frame sequences only. Its versions omit some clonotypes, under half of them owing to an unresolved V gene in the studies checked, with the rest unexplained. For this sample there are roughly 81,000 clones; over 80% appear just once. Roughly 15% of the sample rests with the top ten. The sample in question was peripheral blood, obtained on day 0 of AZD1222 vaccination. The receptors shown here come from an adult in good health.

This rearrangement joins TRBV5-1 to TRBJ2-3; 7 bases map to TRBD1. Unmatched junction bases numbered 5, after V lost 3 bases and J lost 1 base. The germline V gene encodes CDR1 SGHRS and CDR2 YFSETQ. CDR3 length equals 15 residues. CDR3 in DNA: TGCGCCAGCAGCTGGTCCGGGACAGGCACAGATACGCAGTATTTT. Its translation: CASSWSGTGTDTQYF.

This sequence joins TRBV11-2 and TRBJ2-3; D could derive from TRBD1 or TRBD2 (5 bases each). Trimming pared 5 bases from V and 0 bases from J, leaving 15 bases between. The CDR3 totals 16 residues. Germline CDR1 SGHAT, CDR2 FQNNGV. The CDR3 region has the DNA TGTGCCAGCAGCCCCCGGGGCGCCCCTAGCACAGATACGCAGTATTTT. Translated: CASSPRGAPSTDTQYF.

The chain couples TRBV3-1 (or the pseudogene TRBV3-2) to TRBJ1-1; 8 bases fit TRBD1. J was trimmed by 2 bases and V by 7 bases; bases with no gene match: 6. CDR3 size: 14 residues. CDR1 is LGHDT, CDR2 YNNKEL, per germline (reference sequence). In DNA form, the CDR3 reads TGTGCCAGCATCTCGCAGGGGGCAAACACTGAAGCTTTCTTT. Translated: CASISQGANTEAFF.

The chain is built from TRBV2 and TRBJ1-2, with 7 bases that match TRBD1. V dropped 2 bases and J dropped 2; count of bases not matched to a gene: 8. Germline values: CDR1 SNHLY, CDR2 FYNNEI. This CDR3 region has 16 residues. The CDR3 loop is CASSEYKTGKNYGYTF. DNA of the CDR3: TGTGCCAGCAGTGAATATAAGACAGGGAAAAACTATGGCTACACCTTC.

The CDR3 DNA is TGTGCCAGCAGCCGAAGGCCTAGCGGCCCAAGCTCCTACAATGAGCAGTTCTTC. As protein: CASSRRPSGPSSYNEQFF. The rearrangement uses TRBV7-8 and TRBJ2-1, with TRBD2 matching over 7 bases. The J segment lost 0 bases and the V segment lost 5 bases, leaving 13 bases of the junction unmatched. Germline CDR1 SGHVS, CDR2 FQNEAQ. The CDR3 is 18 residues long.

J is TRBJ1-6 and V is TRBV5-1; D might be TRBD1 (6 bases). This CDR3 has 14 residues. Trimming stripped 3 bases from V and 5 bases from J, with 9 bases between. Germline V gives CDR1 SGHRS, CDR2 YFSETQ. CDR3: CASSSTGNNSPLHF. The CDR3 coding sequence is TGCGCCAGCAGCTCCACAGGGAATAATTCACCCCTCCACTTT.

The table lists this clone with a few counts. The chain joins TRBV12-2 to TRBJ1-6; TRBD1 was called by the table and not checked on the DNA. TRBV12-2 is reported as a pseudogene. CDR3 length equals 13 residues. The CDR3 coding sequence is TGTGCAAGTCGCTTGGCATCTGGTTCACCCCTCCACTTT. This gives the protein CASRLASGSPLHF.

Here the CDR3 reads CASSKGMKGAGANVLTF. The CDR3 DNA reads as TGTGCCAGCAGCAAAGGCATGAAGGGTGCGGGGGCCAACGTCCTGACTTTC. The V and J genes are TRBV21-1 and TRBJ2-6. TRBV21-1 is marked as a pseudogene. CDR3 length: 17 residues.

The chain couples TRBV11-2 to TRBJ2-5; TRBD2 aligns across 9 bases. The germline V gene encodes CDR1 SGHAT and CDR2 FQNNGV. The trim removed 0 bases at V and 4 bases at J, leaving 6 bases unmatched. The CDR3 runs to 16 residues. The CDR3 nucleotides are TGTGCCAGCAGCTTAGATGCGGGAGGGAGCGCAGAGACCCAGTACTTC. Translated, it gives CASSLDAGGSAETQYF.

This chain joins TRBV21-1 and TRBJ1-1. TRBV21-1 is noted as a pseudogene. The CDR3 totals 18 residues. CDR3 residues: CASSKGDHIRGRNTEAFF. CDR3 in DNA: TGTGCCAGCAGCAAAGGGGACCACATTCGAGGAAGGAACACTGAAGCTTTCTTT.

This clone ranks as medium-sized. The rearrangement links TRBV5-1 to TRBJ1-3, with no clear D. CDR3 length equals 16 residues. Trimming removed 3 bases at V and 9 bases at J, with 22 bases between. Germline CDR1 and CDR2: SGHRS and YFSETQ. The DNA of the CDR3 is TGCGCCAGCAGCTGGGGTTGGGGAGTCCTGGACTCCACCATATATTTT. It is translated as CASSWGWGVLDSTIYF.

The chain uses TRBV30 and TRBJ1-5; D unclear. The V and J ends lost 0 bases and 6 bases respectively, with 9 bases between them. Germline V CDR1 and CDR2: GTSNPN, SVGIG (reference sequence). CDR3 length: 13 amino acids. CDR3 loop: CAWSVSPRQPQHF. The DNA of the CDR3 is TGTGCCTGGAGTGTAAGCCCCCGTCAGCCCCAGCATTTT.

The CDR3 is CASHIDRASEAFF. The DNA of the CDR3 is TGTGCCAGCCATATCGACAGGGCGTCTGAAGCTTTCTTT. The chain combines TRBV2 with TRBJ1-1, with TRBD1 matching over 7 bases. This CDR3 contains 13 residues. Per germline, CDR1 SNHLY and CDR2 FYNNEI. V dropped 8 bases and J dropped 6; count of bases not matched to a gene: 9.

J is TRBJ2-3 and V is TRBV18; TRBD2 matches 12 bases. The CDR3 covers 16 residues. The V and J ends lost 3 bases and 6 bases, in that order; junction bases with no gene match: 7. Germline-derived CDR1 and CDR2 are KGHSH and LQKENI. The CDR3 DNA is TGTGCCAGCTCACCTGGACTAGCGGGATGGTCCGATACGCAGTATTTT. This translates into CASSPGLAGWSDTQYF.

The chain is built from TRBV6-5 and TRBJ1-5, with no clear D. The V end lost 7 bases, the J end lost 0 bases, and 13 bases lay between the germline ends. The CDR3 loop spans 15 amino acids. In germline, CDR1 is MNHEY, CDR2 SVGAGI. The CDR3 region has the DNA TGTGCCAGCAATACGGGAACCTATAGCAATCAGCCCCAGCATTTT. Translation: CASNTGTYSNQPQHF.

About this clone: The sample holds other DNA sequences that translate to the same CDR3. The V call is TRBV4-1, the J call TRBJ1-2; maybe TRBD1 (5 bases). The CDR3 covers 14 residues. Trimming shortened V by 1 base and J by 2 bases, and 8 bases separated the two germline ends. Germline-derived CDR1 and CDR2 are MGHRA and YSYEKL. The DNA of the CDR3 is TGCGCCAGCAGCCAAGCTCAGGGAAACTATGGCTACACCTTC. Translation gives CASSQAQGNYGYTF.

A note on this clone: Other nucleotide sequences in the sample specify the same CDR3. The chain joins TRBV2 to TRBJ1-2, with D unresolved. V shed 1 base and J shed 4 bases, with 4 bases lying between them. There are 12 residues in the CDR3. Germline CDR1 and CDR2: SNHLY and FYNNEI. CDR3 residues: CASSEGTYGYTF. The CDR3 nucleotides are TGTGCCAGCAGTGAAGGGACCTATGGCTACACCTTC.

About this clone itself: Additional DNA sequences in this sample encode the identical CDR3. This chain's CDR3 is CASSFRDTDTQYF. CDR3 nucleotides: TGTGCCAGCAGCTTCAGGGATACAGATACGCAGTATTTT. The chain uses TRBV5-4 and TRBJ2-3; tentative D call: TRBD1 (5 bases). V dropped 2 bases and J dropped 3 bases, with 7 bases sitting between them. This CDR3 contains 13 residues. CDR1 and CDR2 (germline): SGHNT, YYREEE (reference sequence).

This chain connects TRBV6-1 to TRBJ1-5, with D possibly being TRBD1 (6 bases). Trimming cost V 0 bases and J 6 bases, with 12 bases left between them. The CDR3 has 15 amino acids. Germline CDR1 and CDR2: MNHNS and SASEGT. The CDR3 sequence is CASSEASRGSQPQHF. CDR3 coding DNA: TGTGCCAGCAGTGAAGCTTCCAGGGGAAGTCAGCCCCAGCATTTT.

Here the CDR3 reads CASRPGANYNEQFF. CDR3 nucleotide sequence: TGTGCCAGCAGACCAGGGGCGAACTACAATGAGCAGTTCTTC. The chain links TRBV7-9 to TRBJ2-1; perhaps TRBD1 as D (6 bases). V lost 6 bases to trimming and J lost 3 bases, with 12 bases between them. The CDR3 is 14 residues long. Germline CDR1 reads SEHNR; CDR2 reads FQNEAQ (reference sequence).